This T cell receptor beta chain was retrieved from a study of control samples from healthy donors and cancer patients. The CDR3 loop spans 17 amino acids. Germline CDR1 and CDR2: WSHSY and SAAADI. V gave up 8 bases and J gave up 6 bases; unmatched junction bases: 17. Using immunoSEQ multiplex PCR, the repertoire was profiled, and TCRdb retains in-frame clones only, with some absent. The sample has about 160,000 clones; roughly 94% are singletons. The chain uses TRBV10-2 and TRBJ2-1; 9 bases line up with TRBD2. The TCR was taken from a man between 60 and 70 years old with colorectal cancer. Sequenced material: PBMCs. In DNA form, the CDR3 reads TGCGCCAGCGGTTCCAGCGGGGGGTCTCCGGTGGGCAATGAGCAGTTCTTC. This codes for CASGSSGGSPVGNEQFF.